This paragraph covers one T cell receptor (beta chain) sequence. The data stem from a study of cytomegalovirus exposure and HLA in healthy donors. PCR was performed using 60 Vbeta and 13 Jbeta primers. The repertoire was sequenced with immunoSEQ multiplex PCR; TCRdb's copy has only in-frame clones and lacks some. The sample includes approximately 140,000 clones, around 78% of them seen just once. Germline loops: CDR1 SGHDN, CDR2 FVKESK. The CDR3 is made up of 15 amino acids. Losses at the gene ends were 4 bases for V and 4 bases for J; bases not matched to a gene: 5. The receptor was isolated from a man aged 40-49 years in good health and CMV-seropositive. This chain joins TRBV14 and TRBJ2-2; 8 bases map to TRBD1. Material for sequencing was PBMCs. The CDR3 sequence is CASSLDRGFTGELFF. The CDR3, as DNA: TGTGCCAGCAGCCTTGACAGGGGTTTCACCGGGGAGCTGTTTTTT.